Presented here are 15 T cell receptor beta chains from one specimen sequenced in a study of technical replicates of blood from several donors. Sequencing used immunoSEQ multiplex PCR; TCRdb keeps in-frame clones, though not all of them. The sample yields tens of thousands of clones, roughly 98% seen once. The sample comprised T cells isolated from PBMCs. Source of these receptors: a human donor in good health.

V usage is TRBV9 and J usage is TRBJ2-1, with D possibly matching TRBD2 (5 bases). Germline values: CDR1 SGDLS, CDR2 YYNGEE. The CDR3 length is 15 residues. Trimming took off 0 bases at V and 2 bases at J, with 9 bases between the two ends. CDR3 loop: CASSVEEGPYNEQFF. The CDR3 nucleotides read TGTGCCAGCAGCGTAGAAGAGGGCCCCTACAATGAGCAGTTCTTC.

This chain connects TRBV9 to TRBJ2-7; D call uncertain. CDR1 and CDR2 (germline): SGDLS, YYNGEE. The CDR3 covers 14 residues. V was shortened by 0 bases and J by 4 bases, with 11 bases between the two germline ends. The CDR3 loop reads CASSVEVNSYEQYF. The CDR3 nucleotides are TGTGCCAGCAGCGTAGAAGTAAACAGTTACGAGCAGTACTTC.

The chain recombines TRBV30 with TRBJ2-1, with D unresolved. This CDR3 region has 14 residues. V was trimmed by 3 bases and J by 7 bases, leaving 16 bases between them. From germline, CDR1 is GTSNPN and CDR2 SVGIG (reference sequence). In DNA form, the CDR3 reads TGTGCCTGGAGCGGTATTTTGCTGGTTAATGAGCAGTTCTTC. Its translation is CAWSGILLVNEQFF.

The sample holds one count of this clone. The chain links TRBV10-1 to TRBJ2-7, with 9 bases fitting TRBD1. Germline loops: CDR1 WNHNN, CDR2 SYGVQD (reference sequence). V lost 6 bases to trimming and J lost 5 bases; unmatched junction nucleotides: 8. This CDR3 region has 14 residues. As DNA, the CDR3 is TGCGCCAGCAGCCGGGACAGGGAAATCGACGAGCAGTACTTC. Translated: CASSRDREIDEQYF.

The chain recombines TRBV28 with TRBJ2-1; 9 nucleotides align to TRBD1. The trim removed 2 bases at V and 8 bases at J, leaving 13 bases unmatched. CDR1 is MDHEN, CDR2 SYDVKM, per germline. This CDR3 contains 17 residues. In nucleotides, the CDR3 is TGTGCCAGCAGTTTAGCCACCGGGACAGGGTACTCTGATGAGCAGTTCTTC. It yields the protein CASSLATGTGYSDEQFF. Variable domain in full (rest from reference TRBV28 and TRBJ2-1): DVKVTQSSRYLVKRTGEKVFLECVQDMDHENMFWYRQDPGLGLRLIYFSYDVKMKEKGDIPEGYSVSREKKERFSLILESASTNQTSMYLCASSLATGTGYSDEQFFGPGTRLTVL.

CDR3 sequence: CASRLGQGETQYF. CDR3 bases: TGTGCCAGCAGACTTGGACAGGGAGAGACCCAGTACTTC. J is TRBJ2-5 and V is TRBV11-2; 8 bases match TRBD1. The CDR3 spans 13 residues. Germline CDR1 and CDR2: SGHAT and FQNNGV. V lost 6 bases, J lost 4 bases, and 4 bases stayed unmatched.

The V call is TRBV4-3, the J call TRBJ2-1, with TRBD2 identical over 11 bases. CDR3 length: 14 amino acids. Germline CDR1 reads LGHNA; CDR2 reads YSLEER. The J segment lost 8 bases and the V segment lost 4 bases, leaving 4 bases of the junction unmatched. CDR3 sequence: CASSLLAGGDEQFF. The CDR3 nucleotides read TGCGCCAGCAGCCTCCTAGCGGGAGGAGATGAGCAGTTCTTC.

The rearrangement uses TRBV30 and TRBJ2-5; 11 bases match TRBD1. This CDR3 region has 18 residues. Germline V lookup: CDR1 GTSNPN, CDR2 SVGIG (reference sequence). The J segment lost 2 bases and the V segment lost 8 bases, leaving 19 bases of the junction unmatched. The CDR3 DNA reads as TGTGCCGGCGTACCCCGGGACAGGGGGTCGGATGGACAAGAGACCCAGTACTTC. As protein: CAGVPRDRGSDGQETQYF.

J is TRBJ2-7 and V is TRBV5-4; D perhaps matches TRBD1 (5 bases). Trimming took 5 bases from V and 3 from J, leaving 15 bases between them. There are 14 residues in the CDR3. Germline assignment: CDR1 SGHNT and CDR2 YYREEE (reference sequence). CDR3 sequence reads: CASSDLRQGYEQYF. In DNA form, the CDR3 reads TGTGCCAGCAGTGACTTGCGGCAGGGCTACGAGCAGTACTTC. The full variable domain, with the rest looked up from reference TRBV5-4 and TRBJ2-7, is ETGVTQSPTHLIKTRGQQVTLRCSSQSGHNTVSWYQQALGQGPQFIFQYYREEENGRGNFPPRFSGLQFPNYSSELNVNALELDDSALYLCASSDLRQGYEQYFGPGTRLTVT.

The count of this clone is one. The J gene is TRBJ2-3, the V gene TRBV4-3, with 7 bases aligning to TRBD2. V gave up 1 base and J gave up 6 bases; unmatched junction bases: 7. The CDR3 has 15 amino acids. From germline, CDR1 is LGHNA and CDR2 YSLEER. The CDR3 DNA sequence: TGCGCCAGCAGCCAAGGCTCGGGAGGAATGGATACGCAGTATTTT. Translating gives CASSQGSGGMDTQYF.

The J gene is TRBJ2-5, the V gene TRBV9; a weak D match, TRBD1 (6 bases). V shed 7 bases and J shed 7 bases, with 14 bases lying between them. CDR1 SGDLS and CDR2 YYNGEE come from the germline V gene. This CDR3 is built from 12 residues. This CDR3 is CASGPGVGTQYF. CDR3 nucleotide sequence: TGTGCCAGCGGTCCAGGGGTAGGGACCCAGTACTTC.

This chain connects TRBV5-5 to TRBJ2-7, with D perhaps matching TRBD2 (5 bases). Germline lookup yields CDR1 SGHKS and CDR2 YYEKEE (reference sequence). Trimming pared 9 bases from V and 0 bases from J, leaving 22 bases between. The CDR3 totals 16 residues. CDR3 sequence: CATTEAVTSSSYEQYF. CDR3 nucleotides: TGTGCCACCACGGAGGCAGTCACCTCTAGCTCCTACGAGCAGTACTTC.

This CDR3 reads CASSFSSGSSYEQYF. CDR3 coding DNA: TGTGCCAGCAGCTTCTCCAGCGGGAGCTCCTACGAGCAGTACTTC. The chain couples TRBV5-6 to TRBJ2-7; TRBD2 matches 8 bases. V lost 2 bases, J lost 0 bases, and 4 bases stayed unmatched. Per germline, CDR1 SGHDT and CDR2 YYEEEE. This CDR3 has 15 residues.

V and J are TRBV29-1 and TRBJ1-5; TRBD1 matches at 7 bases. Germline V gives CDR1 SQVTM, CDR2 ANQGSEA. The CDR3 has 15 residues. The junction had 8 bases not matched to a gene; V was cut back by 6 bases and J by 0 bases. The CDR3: CSVSGTADSNQPQHF. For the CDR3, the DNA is TGCAGCGTATCCGGGACAGCCGATAGCAATCAGCCCCAGCATTTT.

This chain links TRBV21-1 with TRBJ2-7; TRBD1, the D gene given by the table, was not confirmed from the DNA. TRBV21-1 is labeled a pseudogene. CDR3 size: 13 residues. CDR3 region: CANLTGGGHEQYF. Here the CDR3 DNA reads TGTGCCAACCTAACAGGGGGTGGGCACGAGCAGTACTTC.